This TCR beta chain stems from a study of blood T cell repertoires in COVID-19. For the study at large: Donors in the United States, Italy and Spain gave samples during acute or convalescent COVID-19. T cells, B-cell-depleted T cells, or PBMCs supplied cDNA or gDNA.

This clone came up once. Study processing details: The authors estimated nucleated cell counts from reference gene primer amplification. Profiling relied on immunoSEQ multiplex PCR, and the TCRdb table lists in-frame clones only, not all of them. V and J calls and clone size come straight from that table; D and trimming were deduced from the DNA. This table holds tens of thousands of clones, around 86% found once. This CDR3 has 15 amino acids. Germline trimming cut 4 bases from V and 4 bases from J; bases unmatched to any gene: 8. Germline lookup yields CDR1 SGHKS and CDR2 YYEKEE (reference sequence).

The sequencing sample was made of peripheral blood. This receptor was obtained from a man in his sixties with active COVID-19. The V and J genes are TRBV5-5 and TRBJ1-2, with 9 positions matching TRBD1. CDR3 region: CASSMGQGSGYGYTF. The CDR3 bases are TGTGCCAGCAGCATGGGACAGGGAAGTGGCTATGGCTACACCTTC.